This paragraph covers one T cell receptor beta chain sequence. This record belongs to a study of patients and donors after allogeneic stem cell transplantation. Germline V gene data show CDR1 as SGHTA and CDR2 as FQGNSA. CDR3 size: 13 residues. Deletions cut 4 bases from V and 8 bases from J, with 14 bases between. TCRdb passed the RT-PCR reads through MiXCR, listing each CDR3 protein once. The sample carries approximately 430,000 distinct CDR3 sequences, 16% recorded once. V gene TRBV7-2 combines with J gene TRBJ1-2; D is unclear. This clonotype originated in a human donor who was either an allogeneic HSCT recipient or a stem cell or donor lymphocyte infusion donor (not recorded which). It is not recorded whose cells these are; they may come from a transplant donor. Sequencing input: blood, either unsorted or a sorted T cell fraction (not recorded which). This CDR3 is CASSSPGFGGYTF. In nucleotides, the CDR3 is TGTGCCAGCAGCTCCCCGGGATTTGGAGGCTACACCTTC. The variable domain in full, with the rest retrieved from reference TRBV7-2 and TRBJ1-2, is GAGVSQSPSNKVTEKGKDVELRCDPISGHTALYWYRQSLGQGLEFLIYFQGNSAPDKSGLPSDRFSAERTGGSVSTLTIQRTQQEDSAVYLCASSSPGFGGYTFGSGTRLTVV.